Listed here is a single TCR beta chain. TCR beta CDR3 regions were amplified from RNA transcripts. A set of HTBI primers served as the primers for a first-round RT-PCR of the TCR CDR3. Each CDR3 protein is one row after TCRdb ran MiXCR on the multiplex PCR reads. The repertoire includes approximately 720,000 distinct CDR3 sequences, 15% to 20% of them detected once, and approximately 15% sits in the top ten. The CDR3 is 13 amino acids. Trimming left V 1 base short and J 4 bases short, with 6 bases between. Looked up from germline, CDR1 is MNHEY and CDR2 is SVGEGT. This sample stems from a study of T cells in Graves' hyperthyroidism and ophthalmopathy.

The origin of this receptor is a woman in her forties or fifties with Graves' hyperthyroidism that later progressed to Graves' ophthalmopathy. The chain uses TRBV6-2 or TRBV6-3 and TRBJ2-3; D ambiguous. The specimen sequenced was blood. In DNA, the CDR3 is TGTGCCAGCAGTTACTGGGTACCAGATACGCAGTATTTT. Translated: CASSYWVPDTQYF.